The clone carrying this TCR beta chain was seen more than once but under ten times. The CDR3 has 14 residues. Germline CDR1 MNHEY, CDR2 SVGAGI. With 0 bases removed from V and 4 bases from J, the gap between germline ends came to 9 bases. The data originate from a study of T-cell reconstitution after alpha-beta-depleted transplantation in children. Using unique molecular identifiers, the investigators prepared the TCRbeta library. One entry per CDR3 protein results from TCRdb running MiXCR on the PCR reads. This table holds about 610,000 distinct CDR3 sequences, 25% to 30% found once. The chain couples TRBV6-5 to TRBJ1-1; unclear D gene. This clonotype was obtained from a boy younger than two with Wiskott-Aldrich syndrome, due to receive a stem cell transplant. Here the sequenced sample was PBMCs, taken before TCRalphabeta/CD19-depleted stem cell transplant. Here the CDR3 reads CASSYSGVGTEAFF. The CDR3 DNA reads as TGTGCCAGCAGTTACTCTGGGGTAGGCACTGAAGCTTTCTTT.